These T cell receptor beta chains were read from a single sample in a study of blood T cells in healthy people across ages. TCRdb itself ran the 5' RACE reads through MiXCR, one entry per CDR3 protein. The sample consists of 1,300,000 or so distinct CDR3 sequences, approximately 59% of them appearing once. Material: blood. The receptor source for this set is a man between 18 and 29 years old in good health. Each CDR3 is given with its conserved first and last residue. D genes are given only for firm matches. Rows give clone size only sometimes, using once, few, many, or a class for an expanded clone.

V,D,J,size,DNA,CDR3
TRBV12-5,-,TRBJ1-1,-,TGTGCTAGTGGTTTTGGAACTGAAGCTTTCTTT,CASGFGTEAFF
TRBV20-1,-,TRBJ2-1,-,TGCAGTGCTTCGACAACGGAATACGAGCAGTTCTTC,CSASTTEYEQFF
TRBV6-1,-,TRBJ1-5,once,TGTGCCAGCAGTGAACAAAGGGGCCTTAATCAGCCCCAGCATTTT,CASSEQRGLNQPQHF
TRBV27,-,TRBJ2-6,-,TGTGCCAGCAGTCCCTATTATACCTCTGGGGCCAACGTCCTGACTTTC,CASSPYYTSGANVLTF
TRBV6-5,-,TRBJ2-7,-,TGTGCCAGCAGTTACAGGGTCGGGAAGTACGAGCAGTACTTC,CASSYRVGKYEQYF
TRBV13,-,TRBJ2-6,-,TGTGCCAGCAGCCGAACGGGGGAAACGAGCTCTGGGGCCAACGTCCTGACTTTC,CASSRTGETSSGANVLTF
TRBV7-9,TRBD1,TRBJ1-2,-,TGTGCCAGCAGCTTACCTGGACAGGGGGCACATGGCTACACCTTC,CASSLPGQGAHGYTF
TRBV2,-,TRBJ2-5,once,TGTGCCAGCAGTGTGATGGTAGGGCAAGAGACCCAGTACTTC,CASSVMVGQETQYF
TRBV28,-,TRBJ2-1,few,TGTGCCAGCAGTTCATCTAAGTCCGTCAAGCGCGAGCAGTTCTTC,CASSSSKSVKREQFF
TRBV12-3/TRBV12-4,-,TRBJ1-5,-,TGTGCCAGCGGCCCGGCCATGGGGGATCAGCCCCAGCATTTT,CASGPAMGDQPQHF
TRBV5-4,-,TRBJ2-7,-,TGTGCCAGCAGCAACCGGGAGTGGGACACTCGACCCTACGAGCAGTACTTC,CASSNREWDTRPYEQYF
TRBV28,TRBD1,TRBJ2-7,once,TGTGCCAGCAGTCCTCCGACAGGGGGCCTCTACGAGCAGTACTTC,CASSPPTGGLYEQYF
TRBV29-1,TRBD2,TRBJ2-1,-,TGCAGCGCAAGACTAGCGCTGAGTGAGCAGTTCTTC,CSARLALSEQFF
TRBV27,-,TRBJ2-7,-,TGTGCCAGCAGTTTATTGGGGGGCGGCTACGAGCAGTACTTC,CASSLLGGGYEQYF
TRBV10-3,TRBD2,TRBJ2-7,few,TGTGCCATCAGCGGGACTAGCGGGAGGGAGCAGTACTTC,CAISGTSGREQYF
TRBV6-6,-,TRBJ2-7,-,TGTGCCAGCAGACCCGGGACCTCCAATGTCTACGAGCAGTACTTC,CASRPGTSNVYEQYF
TRBV2,-,TRBJ2-3,once,TGTGCCAGCAGCCGAGAACAGGGCCGGTATGGTACGCAGTATTTT,CASSREQGRYGTQYF
TRBV4-1,-,TRBJ2-3,few,TGCGCCAGCAGCCCCGGCCCCCGGTTGGATACGCAGTATTTT,CASSPGPRLDTQYF
TRBV27,TRBD2,TRBJ2-2,-,TGTGCCAGCAGTTTATCGTGGGCGGGGGGCGCCGGGGAGCTGTTTTTT,CASSLSWAGGAGELFF
TRBV29-1,TRBD2,TRBJ2-1,-,TGCAGCGTCGGCTACAGACTAGCGATGTACAATGAGCAGTTCTTC,CSVGYRLAMYNEQFF
TRBV4-2,-,TRBJ2-1,few,TGTGCCAGCAGCCAAGTTAGGCACGATGAGCAGTTCTTC,CASSQVRHDEQFF
TRBV27,TRBD2,TRBJ2-3,-,TGTGCCAGCGGCCCTAGCGGTACAGATACGAAGTATTTT,CASGPSGTDTKYF
TRBV12-3/TRBV12-4,TRBD1,TRBJ2-5,-,TGTGCCAGCACCCTGGACAGGGGGTTTGAGTACGAGCAGTACTTT,CASTLDRGFEYEQYF
TRBV7-9,-,TRBJ1-2,-,TGTGCCAGCAGCTTAGCATGGGGGGGTTATGGCTACACCTTC,CASSLAWGGYGYTF
TRBV4-3,-,TRBJ2-3,-,TGCGCCAGCAGCTCAACTAGCACGTTAACAGATACGCAGTATTTT,CASSSTSTLTDTQYF
TRBV20-1,-,TRBJ2-7,-,TGCAGTGCTAGATCAGAATCCTACGAGCAGTACTTC,CSARSESYEQYF
TRBV20-1,TRBD2,TRBJ2-5,-,TGCAGTGCTAGTCTGACTAGCGGGAGTGAGACCCAGTACTTC,CSASLTSGSETQYF
TRBV20-1,-,TRBJ2-1,-,TGCAGTGCTAGAGTTCCCGGAAACAATGAGCAGTTCTTC,CSARVPGNNEQFF
TRBV11-1,TRBD2,TRBJ2-1,-,TGTGCCAGCAGCTTATGGGGAGGGAGGGTGTACAATGAGCAGTTCTTC,CASSLWGGRVYNEQFF
TRBV21-1,-,TRBJ2-4,-,TGTGCCAGCAGCGACCCTCGGGAGCAGTACTTC,CASSDPREQYF
TRBV2,-,TRBJ1-5,-,TGTGCCAGCAGCGCCGCGGTGAGAGACAATCAGCCCCAGCATTTT,CASSAAVRDNQPQHF
TRBV9,-,TRBJ2-2,-,TGTGCCAGCAGCCCCGTTAGGCTTTTGAGGACTATGAGATACACCGGGGAGCTGTTTTTT,CASSPVRLLRTMRYTGELFF
TRBV11-2,TRBD1,TRBJ1-5,-,TGTGCCAGCAGCTTGGCAGGGGGCGACTATCAGCCCCAGCATTTT,CASSLAGGDYQPQHF
TRBV2,TRBD1,TRBJ2-1,-,TGTGCCAGCAGTAACGCGGACAGGTTTAAGCAGTTCTTC,CASSNADRFKQFF
TRBV10-3,-,TRBJ2-5,-,TGTGCCATCAAGCGGCAGGACCAAGAGACCCAGTACTTC,CAIKRQDQETQYF
TRBV20-1,-,TRBJ2-3,few,TGCAGTGGCGGGACCAGCACAGATACGCAGTATTTT,CSGGTSTDTQYF
TRBV5-1,TRBD1,TRBJ2-7,few,TGCGCCAGCAGCTCGCGGCGGGGACAGGGATCCTACGAGCAGTACTTC,CASSSRRGQGSYEQYF
TRBV27,-,TRBJ1-5,-,TGTGCCAGCAGATTCGGACAGAGTAGCAATCAGCCCCAGCATTTT,CASRFGQSSNQPQHF
TRBV3-1,TRBD2,TRBJ2-7,-,TGTGCCAGCAGCCCCCTTAGCGGGAGAAGTCTCTACGAGCAGTACTTC,CASSPLSGRSLYEQYF
TRBV5-1,-,TRBJ2-5,once,TGCGCCAGCAGCTTTTCAGCGTTGATGGAGACCCAGTACTTC,CASSFSALMETQYF
TRBV20-1,-,TRBJ2-4,few,TGCAGTGCTCAGAGGGGGGCAGGCGAAGCCAAAAACATTCAGTACTTC,CSAQRGAGEAKNIQYF
TRBV4-1,-,TRBJ2-5,few,TGCGCCAGCAGCCAAGTCGAGGGGGATGAGACCCAGTACTTC,CASSQVEGDETQYF
TRBV20-1,TRBD1,TRBJ1-2,few,TGCAGTGCTACGACAGGGATCGGCTACACCTTC,CSATTGIGYTF
TRBV7-9,-,TRBJ2-7,-,TGTGCCAGCAGCTTAGGCGGGGCCTCTTCCCACGAGCAGTACTTC,CASSLGGASSHEQYF
TRBV20-1,TRBD2,TRBJ2-7,few,TGCAGTGCTTACTCTAGGGAGGGCGAGCAGTACTTC,CSAYSREGEQYF